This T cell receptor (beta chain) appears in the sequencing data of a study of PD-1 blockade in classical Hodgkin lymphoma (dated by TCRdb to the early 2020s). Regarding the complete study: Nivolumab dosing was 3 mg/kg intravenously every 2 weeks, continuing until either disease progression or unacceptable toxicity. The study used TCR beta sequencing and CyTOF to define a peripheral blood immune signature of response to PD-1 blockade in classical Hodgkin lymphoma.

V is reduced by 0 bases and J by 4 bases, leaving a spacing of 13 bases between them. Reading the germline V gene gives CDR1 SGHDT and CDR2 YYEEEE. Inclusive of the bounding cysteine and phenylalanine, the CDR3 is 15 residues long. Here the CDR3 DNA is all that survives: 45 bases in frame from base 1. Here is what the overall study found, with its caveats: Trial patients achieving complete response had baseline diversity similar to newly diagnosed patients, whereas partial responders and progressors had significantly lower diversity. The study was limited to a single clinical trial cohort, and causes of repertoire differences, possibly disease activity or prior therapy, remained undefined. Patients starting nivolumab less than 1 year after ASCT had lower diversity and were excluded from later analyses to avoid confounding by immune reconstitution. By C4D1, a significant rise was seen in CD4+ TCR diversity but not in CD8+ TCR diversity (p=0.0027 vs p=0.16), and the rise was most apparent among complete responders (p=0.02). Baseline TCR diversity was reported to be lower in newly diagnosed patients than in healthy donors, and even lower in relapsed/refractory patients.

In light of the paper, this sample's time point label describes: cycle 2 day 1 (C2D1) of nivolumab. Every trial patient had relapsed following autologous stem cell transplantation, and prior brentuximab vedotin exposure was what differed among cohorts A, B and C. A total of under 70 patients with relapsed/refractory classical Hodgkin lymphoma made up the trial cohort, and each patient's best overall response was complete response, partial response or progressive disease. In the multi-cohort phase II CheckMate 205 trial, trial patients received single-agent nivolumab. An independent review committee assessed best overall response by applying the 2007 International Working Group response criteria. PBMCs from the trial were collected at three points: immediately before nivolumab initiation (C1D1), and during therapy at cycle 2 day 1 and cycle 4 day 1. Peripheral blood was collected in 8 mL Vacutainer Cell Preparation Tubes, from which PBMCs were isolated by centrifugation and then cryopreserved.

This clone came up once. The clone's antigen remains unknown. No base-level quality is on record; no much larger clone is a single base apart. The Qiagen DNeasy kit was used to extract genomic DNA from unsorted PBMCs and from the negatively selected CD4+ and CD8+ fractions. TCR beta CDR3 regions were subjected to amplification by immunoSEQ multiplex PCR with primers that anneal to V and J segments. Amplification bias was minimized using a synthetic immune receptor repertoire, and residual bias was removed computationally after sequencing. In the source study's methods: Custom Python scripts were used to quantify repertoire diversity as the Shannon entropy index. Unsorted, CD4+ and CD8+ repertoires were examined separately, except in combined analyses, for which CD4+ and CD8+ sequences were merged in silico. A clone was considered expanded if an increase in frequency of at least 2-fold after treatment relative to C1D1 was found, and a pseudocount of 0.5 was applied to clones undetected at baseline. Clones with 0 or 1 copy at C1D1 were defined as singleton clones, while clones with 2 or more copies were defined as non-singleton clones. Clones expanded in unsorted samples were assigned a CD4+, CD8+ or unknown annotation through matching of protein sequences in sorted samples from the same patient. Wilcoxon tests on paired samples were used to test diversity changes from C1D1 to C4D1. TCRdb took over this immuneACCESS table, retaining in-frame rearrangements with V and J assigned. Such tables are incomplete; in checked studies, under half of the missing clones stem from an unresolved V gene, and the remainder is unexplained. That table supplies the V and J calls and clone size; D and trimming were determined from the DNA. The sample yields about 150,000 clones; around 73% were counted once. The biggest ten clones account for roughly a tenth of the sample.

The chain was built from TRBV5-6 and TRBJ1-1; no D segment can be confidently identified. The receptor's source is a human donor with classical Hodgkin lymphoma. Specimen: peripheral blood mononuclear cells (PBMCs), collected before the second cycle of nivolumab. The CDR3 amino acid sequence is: CASSLADRGGTEAFF. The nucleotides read TGTGCCAGCAGCTTGGCCGATCGGGGTGGCACTGAAGCTTTCTTT.